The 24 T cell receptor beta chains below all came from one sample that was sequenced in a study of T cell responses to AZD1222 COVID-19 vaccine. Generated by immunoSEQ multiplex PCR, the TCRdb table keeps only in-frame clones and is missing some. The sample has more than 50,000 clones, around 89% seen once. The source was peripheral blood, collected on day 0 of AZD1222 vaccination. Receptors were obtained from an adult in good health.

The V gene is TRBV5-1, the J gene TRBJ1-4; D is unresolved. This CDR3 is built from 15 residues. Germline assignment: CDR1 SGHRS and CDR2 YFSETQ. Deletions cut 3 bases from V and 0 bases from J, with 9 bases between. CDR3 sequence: CASSSDTATNEKLFF. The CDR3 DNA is TGCGCCAGCAGCTCCGACACGGCAACTAATGAAAAACTGTTTTTT.

The CDR3 bases are TGTGCCAGCAGCGAAAAAAGCGGGACCTACGAGCAGTACTTC. Its translation: CASSEKSGTYEQYF. J is TRBJ2-7 and V is TRBV4-2; 7 bases match TRBD2. V shed 5 bases, J shed 2 bases, and the junction held 6 bases outside the gene matches. Germline-derived CDR1 and CDR2 are LGHNA and YNFKEQ. This CDR3 contains 14 residues.

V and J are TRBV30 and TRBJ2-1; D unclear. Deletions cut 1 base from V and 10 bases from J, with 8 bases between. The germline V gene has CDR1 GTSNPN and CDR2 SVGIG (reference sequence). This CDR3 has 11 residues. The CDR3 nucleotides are TGTGCCTGGAGTGGGCAGATAGAGCAGTTCTTC. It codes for CAWSGQIEQFF. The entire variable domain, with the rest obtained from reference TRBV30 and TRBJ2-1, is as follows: SQTIHQWPATLVQPVGSPLSLECTVEGTSNPNLYWYRQAAGRGLQLLFYSVGIGQISSEVPQNLSASRPQDRQFILSSKKLLLSDSGFYLCAWSGQIEQFFGPGTRLTVL.

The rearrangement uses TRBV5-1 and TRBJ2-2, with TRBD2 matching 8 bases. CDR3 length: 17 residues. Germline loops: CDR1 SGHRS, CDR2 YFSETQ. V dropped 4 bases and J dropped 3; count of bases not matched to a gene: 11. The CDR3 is CASSLSEVAGYTGELFF. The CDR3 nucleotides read TGCGCCAGCAGCCTGTCGGAGGTAGCGGGGTACACCGGGGAGCTGTTTTTT.

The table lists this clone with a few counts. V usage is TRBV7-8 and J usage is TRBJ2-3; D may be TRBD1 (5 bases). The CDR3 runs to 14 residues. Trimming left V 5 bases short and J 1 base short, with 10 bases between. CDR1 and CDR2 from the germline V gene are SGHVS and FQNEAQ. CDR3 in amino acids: CASSAGQRTDTQYF. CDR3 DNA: TGTGCCAGCAGCGCAGGGCAGCGCACAGATACGCAGTATTTT.

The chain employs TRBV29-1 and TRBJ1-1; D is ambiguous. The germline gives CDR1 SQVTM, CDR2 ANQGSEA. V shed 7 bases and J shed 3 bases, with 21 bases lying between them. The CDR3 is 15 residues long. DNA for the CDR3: TGCAGCGCCGAGAGCCGGTCACCCCTTCACACTGAAGCTTTCTTT. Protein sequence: CSAESRSPLHTEAFF. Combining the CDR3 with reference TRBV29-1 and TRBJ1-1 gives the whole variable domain SAVISQKPSRDICQRGTSLTIQCQVDSQVTMMFWYRQQPGQSLTLIATANQGSEATYESGFVIDKFPISRPNLTFSTLTVSNMSPEDSSIYLCSAESRSPLHTEAFFGQGTRLTVV.

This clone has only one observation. Written as DNA, the CDR3 is TGTGCCAGTAGTCCGGGGGGGGCACAAGAGACCCAGTACTTC. The encoded protein is CASSPGGAQETQYF. The rearrangement links TRBV19 to TRBJ2-5, with 8 bases matching TRBD2. This CDR3 comprises 14 residues. Trimming took 5 bases from V and 2 from J; bases not matched to a gene: 4. From germline, CDR1 is LNHDA and CDR2 SQIVND (reference sequence).

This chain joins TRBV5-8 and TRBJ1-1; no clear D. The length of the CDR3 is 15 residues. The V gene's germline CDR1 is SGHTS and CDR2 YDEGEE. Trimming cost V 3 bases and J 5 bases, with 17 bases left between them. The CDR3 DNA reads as TGTGCCAGCAGCTCCGGCCTGATAGGCCTGACTGAAGCTTTCTTT. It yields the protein CASSSGLIGLTEAFF. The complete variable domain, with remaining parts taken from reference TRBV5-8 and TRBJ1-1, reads EAGVTQSPTHLIKTRGQQATLRCSPISGHTSVYWYQQALGLGLQFLLWYDEGEERNRGNFPPRFSGRQFPNYSSELNVNALELEDSALYLCASSSGLIGLTEAFFGQGTRLTVV.

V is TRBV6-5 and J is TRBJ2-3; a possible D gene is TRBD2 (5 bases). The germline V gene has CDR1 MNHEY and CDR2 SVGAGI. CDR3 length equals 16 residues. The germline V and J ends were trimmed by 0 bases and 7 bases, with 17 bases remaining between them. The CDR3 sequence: CASSYSRADLGYTQYF. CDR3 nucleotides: TGTGCCAGCAGTTACTCGAGGGCGGATTTGGGGTATACGCAGTATTTT.

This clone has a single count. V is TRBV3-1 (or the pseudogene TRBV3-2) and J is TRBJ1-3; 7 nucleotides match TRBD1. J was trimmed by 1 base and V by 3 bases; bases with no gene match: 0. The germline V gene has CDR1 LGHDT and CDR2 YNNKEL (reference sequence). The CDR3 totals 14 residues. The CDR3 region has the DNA TGTGCCAGCAGCCAGACAGGGTCTGGAAACACCATATATTTT. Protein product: CASSQTGSGNTIYF.

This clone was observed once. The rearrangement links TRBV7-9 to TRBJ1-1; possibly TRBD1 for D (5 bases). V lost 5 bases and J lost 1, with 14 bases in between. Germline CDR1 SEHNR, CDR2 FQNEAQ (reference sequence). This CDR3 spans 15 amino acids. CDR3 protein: CASSPSAGPNTEAFF. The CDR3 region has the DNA TGTGCCAGCAGCCCCTCGGCAGGGCCGAACACTGAAGCTTTCTTT.

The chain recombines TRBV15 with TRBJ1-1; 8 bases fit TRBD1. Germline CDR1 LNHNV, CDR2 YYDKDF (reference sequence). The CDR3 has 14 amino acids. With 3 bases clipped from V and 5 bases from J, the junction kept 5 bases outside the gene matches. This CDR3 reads CATSRVQGGTEAFF. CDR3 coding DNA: TGTGCCACCAGCAGGGTACAGGGGGGGACTGAAGCTTTCTTT.

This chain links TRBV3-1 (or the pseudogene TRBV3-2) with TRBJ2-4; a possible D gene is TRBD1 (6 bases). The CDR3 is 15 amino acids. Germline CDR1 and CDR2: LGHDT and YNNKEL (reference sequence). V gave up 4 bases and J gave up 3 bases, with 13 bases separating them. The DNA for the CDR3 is TGTGCCAGCAGCCCGTACAGGGCCCACAAAAACATTCAGTACTTC. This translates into CASSPYRAHKNIQYF.

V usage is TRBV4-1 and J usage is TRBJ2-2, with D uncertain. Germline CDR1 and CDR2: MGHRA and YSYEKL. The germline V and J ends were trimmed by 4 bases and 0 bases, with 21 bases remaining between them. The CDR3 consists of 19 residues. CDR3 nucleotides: TGCGCCAGCAGCCGGTCACCGGTCCTCGACACTACGAACACCGGGGAGCTGTTTTTT. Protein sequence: CASSRSPVLDTTNTGELFF.

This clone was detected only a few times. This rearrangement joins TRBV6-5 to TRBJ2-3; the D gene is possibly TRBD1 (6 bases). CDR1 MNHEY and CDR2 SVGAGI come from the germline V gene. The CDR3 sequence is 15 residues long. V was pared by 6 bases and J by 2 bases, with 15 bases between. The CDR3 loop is CASSRDTAPTDTQYF. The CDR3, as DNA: TGTGCCAGCAGCCGGGACACCGCCCCCACAGATACGCAGTATTTT.

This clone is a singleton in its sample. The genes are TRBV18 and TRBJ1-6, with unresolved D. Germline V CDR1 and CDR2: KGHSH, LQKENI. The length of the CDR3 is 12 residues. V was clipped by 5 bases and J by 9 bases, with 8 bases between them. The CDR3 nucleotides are TGTGCCAGCTCAGGGGATTTTTCACCCCTCCACTTT. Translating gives CASSGDFSPLHF.

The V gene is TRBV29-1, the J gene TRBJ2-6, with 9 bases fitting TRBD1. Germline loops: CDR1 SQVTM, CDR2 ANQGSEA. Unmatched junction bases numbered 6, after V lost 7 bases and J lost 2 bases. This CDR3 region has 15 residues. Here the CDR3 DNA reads TGCAGCGCCAGACAGGGGGTGGCTGGGGCCAACGTCCTGACTTTC. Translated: CSARQGVAGANVLTF.

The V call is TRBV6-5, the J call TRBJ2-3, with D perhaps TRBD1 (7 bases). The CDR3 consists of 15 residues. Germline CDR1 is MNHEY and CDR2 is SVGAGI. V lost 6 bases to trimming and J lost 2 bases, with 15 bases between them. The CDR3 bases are TGTGCCAGCAGAAGACAGGGAGGTTCCACAGATACGCAGTATTTT. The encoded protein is CASRRQGGSTDTQYF.

The CDR3 DNA is TGTGCCAGCAGTTTAGGGGGGGTTTCTGGCTACACCTTC. The encoded protein is CASSLGGVSGYTF. The V gene is TRBV27, the J gene TRBJ1-2; a possible D gene is TRBD1 (5 bases). Germline V gives CDR1 MNHEY, CDR2 SMNVEV (reference sequence). CDR3 length equals 13 residues. Trimming stripped 2 bases from V and 7 bases from J, with 11 bases between.

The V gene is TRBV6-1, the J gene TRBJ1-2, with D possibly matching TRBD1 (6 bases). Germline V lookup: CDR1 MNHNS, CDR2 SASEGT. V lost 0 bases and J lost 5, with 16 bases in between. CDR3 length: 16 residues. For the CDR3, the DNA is TGTGCCAGCAGTGAAGCGCTGGGGGCTGGAGGGTATGGCTACACCTTC. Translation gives CASSEALGAGGYGYTF.

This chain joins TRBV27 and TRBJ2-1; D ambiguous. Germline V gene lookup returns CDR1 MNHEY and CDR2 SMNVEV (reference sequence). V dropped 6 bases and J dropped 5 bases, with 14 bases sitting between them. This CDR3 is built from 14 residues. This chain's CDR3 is CASSLATADNEQFF. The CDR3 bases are TGTGCCAGCAGCCTTGCGACGGCAGACAATGAGCAGTTCTTC.

CDR3 loop: CASSLVKSSGFNEQFF. DNA of the CDR3: TGTGCCAGCAGCTTAGTAAAGTCTAGCGGGTTCAATGAGCAGTTCTTC. This chain uses TRBV7-9 with TRBJ2-1, with 8 bases lining up with TRBD2. With V trimmed by 1 base and J by 6 bases, 8 bases remained unmatched. Germline loops: CDR1 SEHNR, CDR2 FQNEAQ (reference sequence). There are 16 residues in the CDR3.

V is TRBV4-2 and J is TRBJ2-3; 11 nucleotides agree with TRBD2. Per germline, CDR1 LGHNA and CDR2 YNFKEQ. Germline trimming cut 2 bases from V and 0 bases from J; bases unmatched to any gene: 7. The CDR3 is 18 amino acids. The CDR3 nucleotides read TGTGCCAGCAGCCAAACCCCGGGACTAGCGGATAGCACAGATACGCAGTATTTT. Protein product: CASSQTPGLADSTDTQYF.

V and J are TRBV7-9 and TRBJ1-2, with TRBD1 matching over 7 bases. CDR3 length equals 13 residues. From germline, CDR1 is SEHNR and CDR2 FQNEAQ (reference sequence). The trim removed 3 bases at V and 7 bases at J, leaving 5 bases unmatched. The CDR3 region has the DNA TGTGCCAGCAGCTTGGAGGGGGCGCGTGGCTACACCTTC. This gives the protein CASSLEGARGYTF.